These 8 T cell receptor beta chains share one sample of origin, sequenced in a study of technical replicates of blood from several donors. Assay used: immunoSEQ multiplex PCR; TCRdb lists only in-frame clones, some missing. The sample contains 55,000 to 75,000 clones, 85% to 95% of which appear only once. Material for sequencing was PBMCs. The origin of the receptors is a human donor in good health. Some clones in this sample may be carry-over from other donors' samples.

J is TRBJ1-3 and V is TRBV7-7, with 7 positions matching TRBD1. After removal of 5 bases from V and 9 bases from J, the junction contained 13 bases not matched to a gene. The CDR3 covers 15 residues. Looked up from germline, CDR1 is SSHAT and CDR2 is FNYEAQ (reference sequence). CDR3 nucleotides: TGTGCCAGCAGCACACCCGGGACAGAGATGTCCACCATATATTTT. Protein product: CASSTPGTEMSTIYF.

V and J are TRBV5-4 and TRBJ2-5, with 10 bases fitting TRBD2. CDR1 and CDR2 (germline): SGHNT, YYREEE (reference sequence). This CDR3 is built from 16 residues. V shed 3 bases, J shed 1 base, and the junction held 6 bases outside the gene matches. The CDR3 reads CASSSDLAGAQETQYF. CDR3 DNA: TGTGCCAGCAGCTCGGACCTAGCGGGAGCCCAAGAGACCCAGTACTTC.

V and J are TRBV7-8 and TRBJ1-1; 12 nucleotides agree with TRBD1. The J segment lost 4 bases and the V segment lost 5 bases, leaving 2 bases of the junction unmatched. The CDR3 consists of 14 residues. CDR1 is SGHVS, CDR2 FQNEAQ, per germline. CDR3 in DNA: TGTGCCAGCAGCGGGGGACAGGGGGCCACTGAAGCTTTCTTT. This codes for CASSGGQGATEAFF.

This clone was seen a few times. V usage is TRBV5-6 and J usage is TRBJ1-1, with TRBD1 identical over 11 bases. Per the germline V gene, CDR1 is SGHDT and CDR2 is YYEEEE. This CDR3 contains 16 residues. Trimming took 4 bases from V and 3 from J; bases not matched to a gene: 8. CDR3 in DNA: TGTGCCAGCAGCCCGGAGGTGGGACAGGGGGACACTGAAGCTTTCTTT. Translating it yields CASSPEVGQGDTEAFF.

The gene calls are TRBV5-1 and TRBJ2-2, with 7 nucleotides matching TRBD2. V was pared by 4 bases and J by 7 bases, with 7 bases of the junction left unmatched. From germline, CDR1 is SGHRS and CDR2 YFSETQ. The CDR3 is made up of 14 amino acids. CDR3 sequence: CASSLQRDIGELFF. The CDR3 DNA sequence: TGCGCCAGCAGCCTCCAGCGGGATATCGGGGAGCTGTTTTTT.

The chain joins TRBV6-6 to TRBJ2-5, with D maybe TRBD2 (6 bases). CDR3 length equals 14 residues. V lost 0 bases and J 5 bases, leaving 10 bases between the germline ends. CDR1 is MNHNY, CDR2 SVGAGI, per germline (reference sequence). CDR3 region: CASSYSAGGETQYF. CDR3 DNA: TGTGCCAGCAGTTACTCGGCTGGGGGGGAGACCCAGTACTTC.

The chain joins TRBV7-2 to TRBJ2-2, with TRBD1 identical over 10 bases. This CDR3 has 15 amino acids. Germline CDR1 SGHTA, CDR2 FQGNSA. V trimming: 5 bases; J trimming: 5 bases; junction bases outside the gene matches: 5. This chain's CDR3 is CASSPGDRGTGELFF. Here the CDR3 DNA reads TGTGCCAGCAGCCCCGGGGACAGGGGTACCGGGGAGCTGTTTTTT.

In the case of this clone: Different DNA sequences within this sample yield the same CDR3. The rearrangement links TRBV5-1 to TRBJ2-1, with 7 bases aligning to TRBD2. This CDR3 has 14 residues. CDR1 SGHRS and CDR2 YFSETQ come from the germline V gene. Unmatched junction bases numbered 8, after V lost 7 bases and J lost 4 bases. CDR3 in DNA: TGCGCCAGCTCCAGTTCCGGGGGGTACAATGAGCAGTTCTTC. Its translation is CASSSSGGYNEQFF.